The clone carrying this T cell receptor (beta chain) was recorded only once. Trimming at V came to 6 bases and at J to 2 bases, leaving 14 bases not matched to a gene. Germline loops: CDR1 MNHEY, CDR2 SMNVEV (reference sequence). The CDR3 sequence is 18 residues long. This sample was taken from a study of shared clonotypes between healthy human individuals. Method: immunoSEQ multiplex PCR; TCRdb's copy keeps in-frame clones and lacks some. The sample includes about 520,000 clones, roughly 80% seen only once; the top ten take around 12%. Sequenced material: PBMCs. The chain is built from TRBV27 and TRBJ2-7; 12 bases align to TRBD2. The receptor's source is a woman aged 40 to 50 in good health. Some clones in this sample may be carry-over from other donors' samples. CDR3 region: CASSRKAPGLAGTYEQYF. In DNA, the CDR3 is TGTGCCAGCAGCCGAAAGGCCCCCGGACTAGCGGGAACCTACGAGCAGTACTTC.